These T cell receptor beta chains were read from a single sample in a study of cytomegalovirus exposure and HLA in healthy donors. The assay was immunoSEQ multiplex PCR, and TCRdb's table has in-frame clones only and misses some. Among 150,000 to 180,000 clones listed, just over 85% were seen once. Material: PBMCs. The receptor set was obtained from a human donor in good health. Both conserved end residues are part of each CDR3. The D gene is left open where the match is weak. Some rows have no size entry. The others give once, few or many, or a class for an expanded clone.

abundance: NA
v_gene: TRBV29-1
d_gene: TRBD1
j_gene: TRBJ2-7
CDR3aa: CSVGPLGQGVHEQYF
CDR3nt: TGCAGCGTTGGACCTTTGGGACAGGGTGTGCACGAGCAGTACTTC

abundance: NA
v_gene: TRBV13
d_gene: TRBD1
j_gene: TRBJ1-1
CDR3aa: CASSSRDRGESTEAFF
CDR3nt: TGTGCCAGCAGCTCTAGGGACAGGGGGGAGTCGACTGAAGCTTTCTTT

abundance: NA
v_gene: TRBV5-1
d_gene: NA
j_gene: TRBJ2-3
CDR3aa: CASSPAPGSSTDTQYF
CDR3nt: TGCGCCAGCAGCCCGGCACCAGGCTCCAGCACAGATACGCAGTATTTT

abundance: NA
v_gene: TRBV27
d_gene: NA
j_gene: TRBJ2-7
CDR3aa: CASGSEGGYEQYF
CDR3nt: TGTGCCAGCGGCTCGGAAGGCGGTTACGAGCAGTACTTC

abundance: NA
v_gene: TRBV2
d_gene: TRBD1
j_gene: TRBJ1-2
CDR3aa: CAFDRGDYGYTF
CDR3nt: TGTGCCTTCGACAGGGGGGACTATGGCTACACCTTC

abundance: once
v_gene: TRBV11-2
d_gene: TRBD1
j_gene: TRBJ2-7
CDR3aa: CASSFTGAFEQYF
CDR3nt: TGTGCCAGCAGCTTCACAGGGGCCTTTGAGCAGTACTTC

abundance: few
v_gene: TRBV2
d_gene: NA
j_gene: TRBJ2-7
CDR3aa: CASSPPTKSRPGTF
CDR3nt: TGTGCCAGCAGTCCTCCCACAAAGTCGAGACCAGGCACCTTC

abundance: NA
v_gene: TRBV7-2
d_gene: TRBD1
j_gene: TRBJ1-2
CDR3aa: CASSRQGIDGYTF
CDR3nt: TGTGCCAGCAGCCGACAGGGTATCGATGGCTACACCTTC

abundance: once
v_gene: TRBV15
d_gene: NA
j_gene: TRBJ1-6
CDR3aa: CATREGHEIYNSPLHF
CDR3nt: TGTGCCACCCGGGAAGGGCACGAGATCTATAATTCACCCCTCCACTTT

abundance: NA
v_gene: TRBV5-6
d_gene: TRBD1
j_gene: TRBJ2-7
CDR3aa: CASRRQGALDEQYF
CDR3nt: TGTGCCAGCAGGAGACAGGGGGCGCTGGACGAGCAGTACTTC

abundance: NA
v_gene: TRBV6-1
d_gene: TRBD1
j_gene: TRBJ2-7
CDR3aa: CASSELIGQGRISYEQYF
CDR3nt: TGTGCCAGCAGTGAACTAATAGGACAGGGGCGTATTTCCTACGAGCAGTACTTC

abundance: NA
v_gene: TRBV7-2
d_gene: NA
j_gene: TRBJ1-4
CDR3aa: CASSRSSNEKLFF
CDR3nt: TGTGCCAGCAGCAGGAGTTCTAATGAAAAACTGTTTTTT

abundance: NA
v_gene: TRBV5-1
d_gene: TRBD1
j_gene: TRBJ2-3
CDR3aa: CASSATGLSTDTQYF
CDR3nt: TGCGCCAGCAGCGCGACAGGGTTGTCGACAGATACGCAGTATTTT

abundance: few
v_gene: TRBV5-4
d_gene: TRBD1
j_gene: TRBJ1-2
CDR3aa: CASSDRTGMDYGYTF
CDR3nt: TGTGCCAGCAGCGATAGGACAGGGATGGACTATGGCTACACCTTC

abundance: few
v_gene: TRBV6-5
d_gene: NA
j_gene: TRBJ1-1
CDR3aa: CASSYLTGDTEAFF
CDR3nt: TGTGCCAGCAGTTACTTGACAGGTGACACTGAAGCTTTCTTT

abundance: NA
v_gene: TRBV21-1
d_gene: NA
j_gene: TRBJ2-1
CDR3aa: CASSKRGSPNEQFF
CDR3nt: TGTGCCAGCAGCAAACGCGGTAGCCCCAATGAGCAGTTCTTC

abundance: NA
v_gene: TRBV27
d_gene: TRBD1
j_gene: TRBJ1-2
CDR3aa: CASSSTTGGDYGYTF
CDR3nt: TGTGCCAGCAGTTCTACCACAGGGGGCGACTATGGCTACACCTTC

abundance: few
v_gene: TRBV18
d_gene: TRBD2
j_gene: TRBJ2-5
CDR3aa: CASSEGLAKETQYF
CDR3nt: TGTGCCAGTTCGGAGGGACTAGCGAAAGAGACCCAGTACTTC

abundance: NA
v_gene: TRBV28
d_gene: NA
j_gene: TRBJ1-2
CDR3aa: CASSDPSGVPNYGYTF
CDR3nt: TGTGCCAGCAGTGACCCCTCGGGGGTCCCTAACTATGGCTACACCTTC

abundance: NA
v_gene: TRBV27
d_gene: NA
j_gene: TRBJ2-2
CDR3aa: CASSYTDSRTGELFF
CDR3nt: TGTGCCAGCAGTTATACTGATTCCAGGACCGGGGAGCTGTTTTTT

abundance: NA
v_gene: TRBV15
d_gene: TRBD1
j_gene: TRBJ1-6
CDR3aa: CATSNLRQGLNSPLHF
CDR3nt: TGTGCCACCAGCAACCTTCGACAGGGCCTGAATTCACCCCTCCACTTT

abundance: once
v_gene: TRBV29-1
d_gene: NA
j_gene: TRBJ1-1
CDR3aa: CSVPTGLTEAFF
CDR3nt: TGCAGCGTTCCTACAGGGCTCACTGAAGCTTTCTTT

abundance: few
v_gene: TRBV12-5
d_gene: TRBD1
j_gene: TRBJ1-1
CDR3aa: CASGQGDAMNTEAFF
CDR3nt: TGTGCTAGTGGTCAGGGGGACGCCATGAACACTGAAGCTTTCTTT

abundance: NA
v_gene: TRBV2
d_gene: NA
j_gene: TRBJ1-1
CDR3aa: CASSATWGAEAFF
CDR3nt: TGTGCCAGCAGCGCGACCTGGGGAGCTGAAGCTTTCTTT

abundance: NA
v_gene: TRBV5-6
d_gene: NA
j_gene: TRBJ1-2
CDR3aa: CASSLYGRDYGYTF
CDR3nt: TGTGCCAGCAGCTTGTATGGGCGAGACTATGGCTACACCTTC

abundance: NA
v_gene: TRBV9
d_gene: NA
j_gene: TRBJ1-4
CDR3aa: CASTLIRIGEKLFF
CDR3nt: TGTGCCAGCACCCTAATCCGGATCGGGGAAAAACTGTTTTTT

abundance: NA
v_gene: TRBV28
d_gene: NA
j_gene: TRBJ1-1
CDR3aa: CASRKEVPGEAFF
CDR3nt: TGTGCCAGCAGGAAGGAGGTCCCTGGGGAAGCTTTCTTT

abundance: NA
v_gene: TRBV28
d_gene: TRBD2
j_gene: TRBJ2-7
CDR3aa: CASSPSGGRVEQYF
CDR3nt: TGTGCCAGCAGTCCTAGCGGGGGAAGGGTCGAGCAGTACTTC

abundance: NA
v_gene: TRBV11-2
d_gene: TRBD2
j_gene: TRBJ2-3
CDR3aa: CASSPGLARNTQYF
CDR3nt: TGTGCCAGCAGCCCGGGACTAGCAAGGAATACGCAGTATTTT

abundance: NA
v_gene: TRBV11-2
d_gene: TRBD1
j_gene: TRBJ1-1
CDR3aa: CASGRQGDRGAFF
CDR3nt: TGTGCCAGCGGCCGACAGGGTGATCGGGGAGCTTTCTTT

abundance: NA
v_gene: TRBV6-1
d_gene: NA
j_gene: TRBJ1-1
CDR3aa: CASIPRLAPVAEAFF
CDR3nt: TGTGCCAGCATTCCCAGACTAGCCCCGGTGGCTGAAGCTTTCTTT

abundance: NA
v_gene: TRBV30
d_gene: TRBD1
j_gene: TRBJ2-6
CDR3aa: CAWSVERTGGAGANVLTF
CDR3nt: TGTGCCTGGAGTGTCGAGAGGACAGGGGGCGCGGGGGCCAACGTCCTGACTTTC

abundance: NA
v_gene: TRBV7-2
d_gene: NA
j_gene: TRBJ1-5
CDR3aa: CASSHPGVVNQPQHF
CDR3nt: TGTGCCAGCAGCCACCCAGGGGTGGTGAATCAGCCCCAGCATTTT

abundance: NA
v_gene: TRBV5-1
d_gene: NA
j_gene: TRBJ1-2
CDR3aa: CASSLSGGDNYGYTF
CDR3nt: TGCGCCAGCAGCTTGAGTGGCGGGGACAACTATGGCTACACCTTC

abundance: NA
v_gene: TRBV6-5
d_gene: TRBD1
j_gene: TRBJ1-2
CDR3aa: CASSRTGGNYGYTF
CDR3nt: TGTGCCAGCAGCAGGACAGGGGGAAACTATGGCTACACCTTC

abundance: NA
v_gene: TRBV12-5
d_gene: NA
j_gene: TRBJ2-1
CDR3aa: CASVLSYNEQFF
CDR3nt: TGTGCTAGTGTTCTCTCCTACAATGAGCAGTTCTTC

abundance: NA
v_gene: TRBV30
d_gene: TRBD1
j_gene: TRBJ2-6
CDR3aa: CAWGTGDVSGANVLTF
CDR3nt: TGTGCCTGGGGGACAGGGGATGTCTCCGGGGCCAACGTCCTGACTTTC

abundance: NA
v_gene: TRBV5-4
d_gene: TRBD1
j_gene: TRBJ1-3
CDR3aa: CASSAGGRDTIYF
CDR3nt: TGTGCCAGCAGCGCAGGGGGTAGGGACACCATATATTTT

abundance: NA
v_gene: TRBV15
d_gene: NA
j_gene: TRBJ1-2
CDR3aa: CATSKYSEGGYTF
CDR3nt: TGTGCCACCAGCAAGTACAGCGAGGGAGGCTACACCTTC

abundance: NA
v_gene: TRBV7-3
d_gene: TRBD1
j_gene: TRBJ2-1
CDR3aa: CASSFRRDRGDNEQFF
CDR3nt: TGTGCCAGCAGCTTCCGCCGGGACAGGGGGGATAATGAGCAGTTCTTC

abundance: once
v_gene: TRBV28
d_gene: TRBD1
j_gene: TRBJ1-5
CDR3aa: CASTVAGQGAERPQHF
CDR3nt: TGTGCCAGCACCGTGGCGGGACAGGGGGCAGAACGGCCCCAGCATTTT

abundance: NA
v_gene: TRBV7-3
d_gene: NA
j_gene: TRBJ2-5
CDR3aa: CASSLSSTGTETQYF
CDR3nt: TGTGCCAGCAGCTTATCTTCCACAGGGACGGAGACCCAGTACTTC

abundance: NA
v_gene: TRBV5-5
d_gene: NA
j_gene: TRBJ1-3
CDR3aa: CASSPAGISGNTIYF
CDR3nt: TGTGCCAGCAGCCCCGCGGGGATCTCTGGAAACACCATATATTTT

abundance: NA
v_gene: TRBV7-3
d_gene: NA
j_gene: TRBJ2-7
CDR3aa: CASSSLNRVEQYF
CDR3nt: TGTGCCAGCAGCTCCCTAAACAGGGTCGAGCAGTACTTC

abundance: NA
v_gene: TRBV18
d_gene: NA
j_gene: TRBJ1-6
CDR3aa: CASSPVTDNSPLHF
CDR3nt: TGTGCCAGCTCACCAGTGACAGACAATTCACCCCTCCACTTT

abundance: NA
v_gene: TRBV7-2
d_gene: NA
j_gene: TRBJ2-1
CDR3aa: CASSLVANEQFF
CDR3nt: TGTGCCAGCAGCTTAGTCGCGAATGAGCAGTTCTTC

abundance: NA
v_gene: TRBV2
d_gene: NA
j_gene: TRBJ2-1
CDR3aa: CASSVEGNNEQFF
CDR3nt: TGTGCCAGCAGTGTGGAGGGAAACAATGAGCAGTTCTTC

abundance: NA
v_gene: TRBV7-2
d_gene: NA
j_gene: TRBJ2-2
CDR3aa: CASSLTGLTGELFF
CDR3nt: TGTGCCAGCAGCTTAACAGGGTTAACCGGGGAGCTGTTTTTT

abundance: NA
v_gene: TRBV5-5
d_gene: NA
j_gene: TRBJ2-7
CDR3aa: CASSLQGYEQYF
CDR3nt: TGTGCCAGCAGCTTGCAGGGGTACGAGCAGTACTTC

abundance: NA
v_gene: TRBV6-1
d_gene: NA
j_gene: TRBJ1-5
CDR3aa: CASSEGAGNQPQHF
CDR3nt: TGTGCCAGCAGTGAAGGGGCCGGCAATCAGCCCCAGCATTTT

abundance: NA
v_gene: TRBV9
d_gene: NA
j_gene: TRBJ1-3
CDR3aa: CASSAHTSSGNTIYF
CDR3nt: TGTGCCAGCAGCGCCCACACATCCTCTGGAAACACCATATATTTT

abundance: once
v_gene: TRBV28
d_gene: TRBD2
j_gene: TRBJ2-1
CDR3aa: CASSLAGTSGHEQFF
CDR3nt: TGTGCCAGCAGTTTAGCCGGGACTAGCGGCCATGAGCAGTTCTTC

abundance: NA
v_gene: TRBV9
d_gene: TRBD1
j_gene: TRBJ1-1
CDR3aa: CASSPRDRIRVAEAFF
CDR3nt: TGTGCCAGCAGCCCACGGGACAGGATAAGGGTGGCTGAAGCTTTCTTT

abundance: NA
v_gene: TRBV29-1
d_gene: TRBD1
j_gene: TRBJ1-1
CDR3aa: CSVGDRGITEAFF
CDR3nt: TGCAGCGTTGGGGACAGGGGGATCACTGAAGCTTTCTTT

abundance: once
v_gene: TRBV25-1
d_gene: NA
j_gene: TRBJ2-1
CDR3aa: CASSVGGKVQFF
CDR3nt: TGTGCCAGCAGTGTAGGCGGGAAGGTGCAGTTCTTC

abundance: NA
v_gene: TRBV15
d_gene: NA
j_gene: TRBJ1-2
CDR3aa: CATSRDWGTSLYGYTF
CDR3nt: TGTGCCACCAGCAGAGATTGGGGGACAAGCCTCTATGGCTACACCTTC